These T cell receptor beta chains were read from a single sample in a study of control samples from healthy donors and cancer patients. The protocol was immunoSEQ multiplex PCR, while the TCRdb copy is restricted to in-frame clones and leaves out a portion. Of about 51,000 clones in the sample, approximately 91% were seen once. The material sequenced was PBMCs. The receptors derive from a man aged 50 or older with head and neck cancer. The CDR3 runs from the conserved cysteine through the conserved F or W. D genes are given only for firm matches. Not every row has a clone size; where given, it reads once, few, many or a size class.

D: TRBD2
J: TRBJ2-5
size: -
V: TRBV3-1/TRBV3-2
CDR3: CASTPSRGGAQETQYF
DNA: TGTGCCAGCACCCCCAGCCGCGGGGGGGCACAAGAGACCCAGTACTTC

D: TRBD1
J: TRBJ1-2
size: -
V: TRBV9
CDR3: CASSVAPTGGREGYTF
DNA: TGTGCCAGCAGCGTAGCCCCGACAGGGGGCAGGGAGGGCTACACCTTC

D: TRBD2
J: TRBJ2-2
size: -
V: TRBV28
CDR3: CASIGTSFTGELFF
DNA: TGTGCCAGCATAGGGACTAGTTTCACCGGGGAGCTGTTTTTT

D: -
J: TRBJ2-5
size: -
V: TRBV4-2
CDR3: CASSQVRGGQETQYF
DNA: TGTGCCAGCAGCCAAGTACGGGGAGGCCAAGAGACCCAGTACTTC

D: -
J: TRBJ2-7
size: -
V: TRBV6-5
CDR3: CASRTGLEAYEQYF
DNA: TGTGCCAGCAGGACCGGACTCGAGGCCTACGAGCAGTACTTC

D: TRBD1
J: TRBJ2-5
size: -
V: TRBV18
CDR3: CASSQGEETQYF
DNA: TGTGCCAGCTCCCAGGGGGAAGAGACCCAGTACTTC

D: -
J: TRBJ2-5
size: -
V: TRBV5-1
CDR3: CASSLAPQETQYF
DNA: TGCGCCAGCAGCTTGGCGCCCCAAGAGACCCAGTACTTC

D: -
J: TRBJ2-5
size: -
V: TRBV6-1
CDR3: CASSEGANKETQYF
DNA: TGTGCCAGCAGTGAAGGGGCAAATAAAGAGACCCAGTACTTC

D: TRBD2
J: TRBJ2-1
size: -
V: TRBV27
CDR3: CASSTRLAEYYNEQFF
DNA: TGTGCCAGCAGTACTCGACTAGCGGAGTACTACAATGAGCAGTTCTTC

D: -
J: TRBJ1-5
size: -
V: TRBV30
CDR3: CAWSADSNQPQHF
DNA: TGTGCCTGGAGTGCAGATAGCAATCAGCCCCAGCATTTT

D: TRBD1
J: TRBJ2-7
size: -
V: TRBV19
CDR3: CASREQGAGYEQYF
DNA: TGTGCCAGTAGAGAACAGGGGGCGGGCTACGAGCAGTACTTC

D: -
J: TRBJ1-2
size: once
V: TRBV7-2
CDR3: CASSLETSNYGYTF
DNA: TGTGCCAGCAGCTTAGAGACTTCCAACTATGGCTACACCTTC

D: -
J: TRBJ1-2
size: -
V: TRBV6-4
CDR3: CASSDQWGGYTF
DNA: TGTGCCAGCAGTGATCAGTGGGGTGGCTACACCTTC

D: -
J: TRBJ2-3
size: -
V: TRBV18
CDR3: CASSPGQPDTQYF
DNA: TGTGCCAGCTCACCAGGGCAGCCAGATACGCAGTATTTT

D: TRBD2
J: TRBJ2-3
size: -
V: TRBV9
CDR3: CASSVKLGTSDTDTQYF
DNA: TGTGCCAGCAGCGTAAAACTCGGGACTAGCGACACAGATACGCAGTATTTT

D: TRBD1
J: TRBJ2-1
size: -
V: TRBV6-2/TRBV6-3
CDR3: CASSLNTGGEQFF
DNA: TGTGCCAGCAGTTTAAATACAGGGGGCGAGCAGTTCTTC

D: -
J: TRBJ1-1
size: -
V: TRBV29-1
CDR3: CSVGIGTGNTEAFF
DNA: TGCAGCGTAGGAATCGGGACGGGGAACACTGAAGCTTTCTTT

D: TRBD2
J: TRBJ2-7
size: -
V: TRBV7-2
CDR3: CASSLEAGVSYEQYF
DNA: TGTGCCAGCAGCTTAGAAGCGGGGGTCTCCTACGAGCAGTACTTC

D: TRBD1
J: TRBJ2-7
size: once
V: TRBV3-1/TRBV3-2
CDR3: CASSPGQGSWEQYF
DNA: TGTGCCAGCAGCCCAGGACAGGGTTCTTGGGAGCAGTACTTC

D: TRBD1
J: TRBJ1-4
size: -
V: TRBV3-1/TRBV3-2
CDR3: CASSLQGATNEKLFF
DNA: TGTGCCAGCAGCCTGCAGGGGGCAACTAATGAAAAACTGTTTTTT

D: TRBD2
J: TRBJ2-1
size: -
V: TRBV30
CDR3: CAWGRASGYNEQFF
DNA: TGTGCCTGGGGGAGGGCTAGCGGGTACAATGAGCAGTTCTTC

D: TRBD1
J: TRBJ1-2
size: once
V: TRBV19
CDR3: CASSVQGNNYGYTF
DNA: TGTGCCAGTAGTGTACAGGGGAACAACTATGGCTACACCTTC

D: -
J: TRBJ1-1
size: once
V: TRBV30
CDR3: CAWIAGFPTEAFF
DNA: TGTGCCTGGATTGCCGGTTTCCCCACTGAAGCTTTCTTT

D: TRBD2
J: TRBJ2-2
size: -
V: TRBV11-2
CDR3: CASSLWWTSGGADTGELFF
DNA: TGTGCCAGCAGCCTGTGGTGGACTAGCGGGGGGGCGGACACCGGGGAGCTGTTTTTT

D: -
J: TRBJ2-3
size: -
V: TRBV12-3/TRBV12-4
CDR3: CASSRDTDTQYF
DNA: TGTGCCAGCAGTAGGGACACAGATACGCAGTATTTT

D: TRBD2
J: TRBJ2-5
size: -
V: TRBV7-7
CDR3: CASSRAGGQETQYF
DNA: TGTGCCAGCAGCCGCGCGGGGGGGCAAGAGACCCAGTACTTC

D: TRBD2
J: TRBJ2-7
size: -
V: TRBV3-1/TRBV3-2
CDR3: CASSQDRAGVVYEQYF
DNA: TGTGCCAGCAGCCAAGATCGGGCGGGGGTGGTATACGAGCAGTACTTC

D: -
J: TRBJ2-7
size: -
V: TRBV18
CDR3: CASSPQGGYEQYF
DNA: TGTGCCAGCTCACCGCAGGGCGGTTACGAGCAGTACTTC

D: -
J: TRBJ1-5
size: -
V: TRBV10-2
CDR3: CASSVQGGQPQHF
DNA: TGCGCCAGCAGCGTACAGGGAGGTCAGCCCCAGCATTTT

D: -
J: TRBJ2-7
size: -
V: TRBV7-3
CDR3: CASSLSPGTYEQYF
DNA: TGTGCCAGCAGCTTAAGCCCCGGAACCTACGAGCAGTACTTC

D: TRBD1
J: TRBJ1-2
size: -
V: TRBV28
CDR3: CASRDGTAALYGYTF
DNA: TGTGCCAGCAGGGACGGGACAGCCGCTCTTTATGGCTACACCTTC

D: -
J: TRBJ2-7
size: -
V: TRBV7-9
CDR3: CASSLDLRAGPPYEQYF
DNA: TGTGCCAGCAGCTTAGATCTGCGGGCAGGACCCCCCTACGAGCAGTACTTC

D: -
J: TRBJ1-5
size: -
V: TRBV2
CDR3: CASREMEGSNQPQHF
DNA: TGTGCCAGCAGGGAAATGGAAGGGTCCAATCAGCCCCAGCATTTT

D: TRBD2
J: TRBJ2-3
size: -
V: TRBV10-1
CDR3: CATGLAGVDTQYF
DNA: TGCGCCACGGGACTAGCGGGGGTAGATACGCAGTATTTT

D: -
J: TRBJ2-2
size: once
V: TRBV6-5
CDR3: CASSQRGDTGELFF
DNA: TGTGCCAGCAGCCAGAGGGGCGACACCGGGGAGCTGTTTTTT

D: -
J: TRBJ2-1
size: -
V: TRBV6-2/TRBV6-3
CDR3: CASSKDGDNEQFF
DNA: TGTGCCAGCAGTAAGGACGGTGACAATGAGCAGTTCTTC

D: -
J: TRBJ1-2
size: -
V: TRBV9
CDR3: CASSVAPGEHYGYTF
DNA: TGTGCCAGCAGCGTAGCCCCGGGGGAACACTATGGCTACACCTTC

D: -
J: TRBJ2-1
size: -
V: TRBV19
CDR3: CASSIDARGWGRDNEQFF
DNA: TGTGCCAGTAGTATAGATGCCAGGGGCTGGGGGCGGGACAATGAGCAGTTCTTC

D: -
J: TRBJ1-5
size: -
V: TRBV5-6
CDR3: CASSFRGPGQPQHF
DNA: TGTGCCAGCAGCTTCAGGGGCCCGGGACAGCCCCAGCATTTT

D: TRBD1
J: TRBJ2-4
size: -
V: TRBV4-1
CDR3: CASSQGTGMGNIQYF
DNA: TGCGCCAGCAGCCAAGGGACAGGGATGGGGAACATTCAGTACTTC

D: -
J: TRBJ1-6
size: -
V: TRBV2
CDR3: CASSERDPYNSPLHF
DNA: TGTGCCAGCAGTGAAAGGGATCCCTATAATTCACCCCTCCACTTT

D: -
J: TRBJ1-5
size: -
V: TRBV9
CDR3: CASSVARDGQPQHF
DNA: TGTGCCAGCAGCGTAGCTAGGGATGGTCAGCCCCAGCATTTT

D: -
J: TRBJ2-3
size: -
V: TRBV11-1
CDR3: CASSPIGDSSTDTQYF
DNA: TGTGCCAGCAGCCCAATAGGGGACTCTAGCACAGATACGCAGTATTTT

D: TRBD1
J: TRBJ1-6
size: -
V: TRBV6-5
CDR3: CASSNRDRRSPLHF
DNA: TGTGCCAGCAGTAACCGGGACAGACGGTCACCCCTCCACTTT